These 26 T cell receptor beta chains came from one sample sequenced in a study of CXCR3-negative and CXCR3-positive naive CD8 T cells. It was by 5' RACE with UMI labels that the TRB cDNA libraries were prepared. TCRdb derives one entry per CDR3 protein from the 5' RACE reads, leaving out DNA. The ten top clones account for roughly 1.5%, within a sample of fewer than 80,000 distinct CDR3 sequences. Sequencing was done on a sample of naive CXCR3- CD8+ T cells from blood. Subset defined: CD45RO-CCR7+CD27+CD95- naive CD8+ T cells lacking CXCR3 (TNR3-). These receptor sequences come from a human donor in good health. Some clones in this sample may be carry-over from other donors' samples.

The chain is built from TRBV9 and TRBJ2-2; TCRdb's D gene call, TRBD1, goes unchecked for lack of DNA. CDR1 and CDR2 (germline): SGDLS, YYNGEE. This CDR3 comprises 15 residues. The chain's CDR3 is CASNTPGVETGELFF.

V usage is TRBV29-1 and J usage is TRBJ2-2; TCRdb proposes TRBD1, but this gene call is untestable without DNA. Germline loops: CDR1 SQVTM, CDR2 ANQGSEA. This CDR3 has 13 residues. The CDR3 region is CSVDAQGTGELFF.

The CDR3 region is CASSQVIVGYEQYF. The chain combines TRBV4-1 with TRBJ2-7. The germline gives CDR1 MGHRA, CDR2 YSYEKL. This CDR3 is built from 14 residues.

V and J are TRBV28 and TRBJ2-7; with no DNA, the TCRdb D assignment of TRBD1 cannot be verified. CDR3 length: 13 amino acids. Germline V CDR1 and CDR2: MDHEN, SYDVKM. CDR3 sequence: CASSFVAGVEQYF.

The chain employs TRBV7-9 and TRBJ2-7. Germline values: CDR1 SEHNR, CDR2 FQNEAQ (reference sequence). The CDR3 has 15 residues. The CDR3 sequence is CASSLDPITTYEQYF.

The chain combines TRBV28 with TRBJ2-2; TCRdb selects TRBD1, and the lack of DNA leaves this call unchecked. This CDR3 spans 16 amino acids. The germline V gene has CDR1 MDHEN and CDR2 SYDVKM. CDR3 sequence: CASSINFQGDTGELFF.

CDR3 sequence reads: CASSRDRGLEQFF. The chain combines TRBV12-3 or TRBV12-4 with TRBJ2-1; with no DNA, the TCRdb D assignment of TRBD1 cannot be verified. The CDR3 contains 13 residues.

V gene TRBV7-9 combines with J gene TRBJ2-5; the TCRdb D gene call, TRBD2, has no DNA to confirm it. The germline gives CDR1 SEHNR, CDR2 FQNEAQ (reference sequence). This CDR3 comprises 15 residues. CDR3: CASLSERGDQETQYF.

The chain uses TRBV20-1 and TRBJ2-5; the TRBD1 assignment by TCRdb is unverifiable without DNA. CDR1 and CDR2 (germline): DFQATT, SNEGSKA (reference sequence). This CDR3 has 14 residues. CDR3: CSARGATGEETQYF.

The chain uses TRBV5-1 and TRBJ2-7; TCRdb outputs TRBD1, but without DNA this stays unchecked. Germline CDR1 reads SGHRS; CDR2 reads YFSETQ. The CDR3 is made up of 15 amino acids. CDR3: CASTPTGTGFFEQYF.

The chain is built from TRBV14 and TRBJ2-1; there is no DNA to check the TCRdb D call of TRBD1. Germline lookup yields CDR1 SGHDN and CDR2 FVKESK. This CDR3 region has 13 residues. The CDR3: CASSQDSYNEQFF.

The rearrangement joins TRBV18 to TRBJ2-1; checking the TCRdb D call of TRBD2 is not possible without DNA. This CDR3 comprises 16 residues. From germline, CDR1 is KGHSH and CDR2 LQKENI. This chain's CDR3 is CASSLNIAGRNNEQFF.

V gene TRBV7-3 combines with J gene TRBJ2-3; the D call of TRBD2 rests on TCRdb alone, since no DNA is present to check it. The CDR3 runs 15 residues. CDR1 is SGHTA and CDR2 is FQGTGA in the germline V gene. The CDR3 loop is CASSLIGGSTDTQYF.

The chain joins TRBV5-1 to TRBJ2-7; lacking DNA, the TRBD1 call made by TCRdb goes unchecked. The CDR3 contains 15 residues. CDR1 SGHRS and CDR2 YFSETQ come from the germline V gene. CDR3 region: CASSPGGGRSYEQYF. The full variable domain, in which reference TRBV5-1 and TRBJ2-7 provide the parts outside the CDR3, is KAGVTQTPRYLIKTRGQQVTLSCSPISGHRSVSWYQQTPGQGLQFLFEYFSETQRNKGNFPGRFSGRQFSNSRSEMNVSTLELGDSALYLCASSPGGGRSYEQYFGPGTRLTVT.

The CDR3 sequence is CSVPSYNEQFF. The chain couples TRBV29-1 to TRBJ2-1. The CDR3 length is 11 residues. CDR1 SQVTM and CDR2 ANQGSEA come from the germline V gene.

The chain links TRBV11-2 to TRBJ2-5; with no DNA, the TCRdb D assignment of TRBD1 cannot be verified. The CDR3 has 16 amino acids. Germline V gene lookup returns CDR1 SGHAT and CDR2 FQNNGV. The CDR3 spells CASSRGRDAYQETQYF.

The rearrangement links TRBV7-9 to TRBJ1-1. The CDR3 is made up of 13 amino acids. CDR1 is SEHNR, CDR2 FQNEAQ, per germline (reference sequence). The CDR3 is CASSTRGSTEAFF.

This rearrangement joins TRBV2 to TRBJ2-7; absent DNA, TCRdb's TRBD2 call cannot be checked. The CDR3 extends over 11 amino acids. CDR1 and CDR2 (germline): SNHLY, FYNNEI. The CDR3 sequence is CASRGLAGKYF.

The CDR3 sequence is CSVPGTKDGYTF. The gene calls are TRBV29-1 and TRBJ1-2; lacking DNA, the TRBD1 call made by TCRdb goes unchecked. Germline-derived CDR1 and CDR2 are SQVTM and ANQGSEA. This CDR3 has 12 residues.

The CDR3 sequence is CASSKKDSLSSYNSPLHF. The chain is built from TRBV28 and TRBJ1-6; TCRdb indicates TRBD1, and absent DNA this call remains unverified. Germline V CDR1 and CDR2: MDHEN, SYDVKM. The length of the CDR3 is 18 residues.

The chain carries TRBV7-9 and TRBJ2-7; TCRdb's assignment of TRBD2 cannot be checked, as there is no DNA. The germline gives CDR1 SEHNR, CDR2 FQNEAQ (reference sequence). The CDR3 runs 13 residues. This CDR3 reads CASSLSGRHEQYF.

CDR3 amino acids: CASSLTAGTEAFF. The rearrangement uses TRBV5-1 and TRBJ1-1. This CDR3 is built from 13 residues. The germline V gene has CDR1 SGHRS and CDR2 YFSETQ.

V gene TRBV2 combines with J gene TRBJ2-1; the TRBD2 assignment by TCRdb is unverifiable without DNA. The CDR3 is made up of 13 amino acids. Germline V CDR1 and CDR2: SNHLY, FYNNEI. CDR3: CASSRDFLNEQFF.

The gene calls are TRBV29-1 and TRBJ1-5; as DNA is missing, the TRBD1 call by TCRdb cannot be tested. CDR1 SQVTM and CDR2 ANQGSEA come from the germline V gene. The CDR3 sequence is 14 residues long. CDR3 region: CSVSGQDSNQPQHF.

The V gene is TRBV5-1, the J gene TRBJ2-1. CDR3 length: 16 amino acids. Germline CDR1 is SGHRS and CDR2 is YFSETQ. The CDR3 loop is CASSLDHPSSYNEQFF.

The V and J genes are TRBV5-1 and TRBJ1-5. Germline V lookup: CDR1 SGHRS, CDR2 YFSETQ. The CDR3 covers 15 residues. The CDR3 is CASSLGTDSNQPQHF. Full variable domain (missing parts from reference TRBV5-1 and TRBJ1-5): KAGVTQTPRYLIKTRGQQVTLSCSPISGHRSVSWYQQTPGQGLQFLFEYFSETQRNKGNFPGRFSGRQFSNSRSEMNVSTLELGDSALYLCASSLGTDSNQPQHFGDGTRLSIL.